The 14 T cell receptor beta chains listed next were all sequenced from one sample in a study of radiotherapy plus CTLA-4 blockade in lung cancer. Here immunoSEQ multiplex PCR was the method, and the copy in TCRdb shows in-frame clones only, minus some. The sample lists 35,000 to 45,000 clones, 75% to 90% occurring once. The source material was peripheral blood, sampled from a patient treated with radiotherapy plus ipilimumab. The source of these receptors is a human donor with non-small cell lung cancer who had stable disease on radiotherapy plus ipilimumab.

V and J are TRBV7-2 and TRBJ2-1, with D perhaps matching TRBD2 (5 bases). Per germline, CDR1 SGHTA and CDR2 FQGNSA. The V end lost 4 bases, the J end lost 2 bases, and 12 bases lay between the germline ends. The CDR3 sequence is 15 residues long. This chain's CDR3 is CASSSLAPTYNEQFF. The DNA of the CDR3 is TGTGCCAGCAGCTCATTAGCGCCGACCTACAATGAGCAGTTCTTC.

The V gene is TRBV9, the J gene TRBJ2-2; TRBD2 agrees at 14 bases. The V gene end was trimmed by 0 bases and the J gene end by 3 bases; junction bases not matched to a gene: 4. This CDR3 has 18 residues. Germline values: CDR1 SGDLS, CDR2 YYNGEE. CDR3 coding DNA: TGTGCCAGCAGCGTAGTGTCGACTAGCGGGAGGGACACCGGGGAGCTGTTTTTT. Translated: CASSVVSTSGRDTGELFF.

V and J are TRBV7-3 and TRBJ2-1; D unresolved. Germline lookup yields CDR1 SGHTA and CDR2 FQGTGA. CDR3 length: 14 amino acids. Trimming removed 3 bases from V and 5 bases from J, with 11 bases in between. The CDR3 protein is CASSFGLKDNEQFF. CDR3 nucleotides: TGTGCCAGCAGCTTCGGGTTAAAGGACAATGAGCAGTTCTTC.

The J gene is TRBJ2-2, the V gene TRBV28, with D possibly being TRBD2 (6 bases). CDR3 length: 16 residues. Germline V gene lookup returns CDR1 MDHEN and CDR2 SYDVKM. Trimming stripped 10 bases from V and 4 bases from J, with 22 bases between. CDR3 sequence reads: CATSPRGSGVTGELFF. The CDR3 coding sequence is TGTGCCACTTCCCCTAGAGGTAGCGGAGTCACCGGGGAGCTGTTTTTT.

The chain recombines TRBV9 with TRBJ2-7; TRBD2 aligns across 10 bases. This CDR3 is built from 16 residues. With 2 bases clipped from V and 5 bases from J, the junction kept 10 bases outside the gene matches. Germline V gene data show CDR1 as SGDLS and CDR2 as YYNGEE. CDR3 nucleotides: TGTGCCAGCAGCGTTGAGGCTAGCGGGAGAATCAACGAGCAGTACTTC. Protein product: CASSVEASGRINEQYF.

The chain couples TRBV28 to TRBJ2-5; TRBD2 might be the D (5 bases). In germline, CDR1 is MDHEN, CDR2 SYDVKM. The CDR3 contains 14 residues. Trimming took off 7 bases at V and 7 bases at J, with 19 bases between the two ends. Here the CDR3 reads CASTTRVVPGTQYF. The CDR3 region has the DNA TGTGCCAGCACCACGCGGGTAGTTCCGGGGACCCAGTACTTC.

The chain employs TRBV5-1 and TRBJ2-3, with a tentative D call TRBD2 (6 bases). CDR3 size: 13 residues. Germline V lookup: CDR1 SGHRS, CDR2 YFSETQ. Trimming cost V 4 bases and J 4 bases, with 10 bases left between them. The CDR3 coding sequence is TGCGCCAGCAGCCGTACTAGCCCAGATACGCAGTATTTT. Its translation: CASSRTSPDTQYF.

CDR3 amino acids: CASSVGENSPLHF. DNA of the CDR3: TGTGCCAGCAGCGTAGGGGAGAATTCACCCCTCCACTTT. V usage is TRBV9 and J usage is TRBJ1-6, with D hard to call. Germline V lookup: CDR1 SGDLS, CDR2 YYNGEE. The length of the CDR3 is 13 residues. V was shortened by 0 bases and J by 7 bases, with 5 bases between the two germline ends.

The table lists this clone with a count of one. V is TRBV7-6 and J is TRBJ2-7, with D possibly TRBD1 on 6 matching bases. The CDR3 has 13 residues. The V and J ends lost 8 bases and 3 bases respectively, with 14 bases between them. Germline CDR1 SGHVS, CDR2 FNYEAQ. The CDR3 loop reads CASSPQGRYEQYF. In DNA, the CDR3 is TGTGCCAGCTCCCCTCAGGGGCGCTACGAGCAGTACTTC.

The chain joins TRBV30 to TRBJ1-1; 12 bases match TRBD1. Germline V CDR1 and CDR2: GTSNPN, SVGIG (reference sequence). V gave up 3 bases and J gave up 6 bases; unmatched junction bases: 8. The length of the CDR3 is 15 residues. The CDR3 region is CAWRGTGGTLAEAFF. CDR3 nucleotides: TGTGCCTGGAGGGGGACAGGGGGCACCCTAGCTGAAGCTTTCTTT.

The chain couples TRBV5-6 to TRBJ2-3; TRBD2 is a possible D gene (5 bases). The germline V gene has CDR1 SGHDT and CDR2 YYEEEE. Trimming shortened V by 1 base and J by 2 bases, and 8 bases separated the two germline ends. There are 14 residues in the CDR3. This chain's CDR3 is CASSLKRFTDTQYF. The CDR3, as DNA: TGTGCCAGCAGCTTGAAGCGGTTCACAGATACGCAGTATTTT.

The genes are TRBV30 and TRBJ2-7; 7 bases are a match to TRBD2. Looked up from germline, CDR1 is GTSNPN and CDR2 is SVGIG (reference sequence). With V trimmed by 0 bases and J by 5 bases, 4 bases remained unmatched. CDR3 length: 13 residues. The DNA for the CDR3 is TGTGCCTGGAGTGTTTGGGCGGGAGACGAGCAGTACTTC. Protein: CAWSVWAGDEQYF. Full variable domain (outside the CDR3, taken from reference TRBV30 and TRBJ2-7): SQTIHQWPATLVQPVGSPLSLECTVEGTSNPNLYWYRQAAGRGLQLLFYSVGIGQISSEVPQNLSASRPQDRQFILSSKKLLLSDSGFYLCAWSVWAGDEQYFGPGTRLTVT.

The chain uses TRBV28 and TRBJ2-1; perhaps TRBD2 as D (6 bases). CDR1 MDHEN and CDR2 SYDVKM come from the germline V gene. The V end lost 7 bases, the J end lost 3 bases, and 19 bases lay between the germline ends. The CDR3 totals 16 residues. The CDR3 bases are TGTGCCAGCACCCTGTCCGGGAGTGAACTCTACAATGAGCAGTTCTTC. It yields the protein CASTLSGSELYNEQFF. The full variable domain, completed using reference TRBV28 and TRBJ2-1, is DVKVTQSSRYLVKRTGEKVFLECVQDMDHENMFWYRQDPGLGLRLIYFSYDVKMKEKGDIPEGYSVSREKKERFSLILESASTNQTSMYLCASTLSGSELYNEQFFGPGTRLTVL.

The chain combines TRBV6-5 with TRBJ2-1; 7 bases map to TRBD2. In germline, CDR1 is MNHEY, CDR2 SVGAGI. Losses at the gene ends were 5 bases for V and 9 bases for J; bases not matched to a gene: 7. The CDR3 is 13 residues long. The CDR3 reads CASSLPGGGEQFF. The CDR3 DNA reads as TGTGCCAGCAGTCTCCCGGGAGGCGGTGAGCAGTTCTTC.